There are a few counts of the clone carrying this T cell receptor beta chain. As yet, its antigen is unknown. The data are from a study of T-cell memory formation after mild COVID-19. The wider study: Clusters of TCRs were largely donor specific.

TCRdb itself ran the 5' RACE reads through MiXCR, one entry per CDR3 protein. The sample has about 340,000 distinct CDR3 sequences, roughly an eighth seen once. The CDR3 consists of 13 residues. V lost 5 bases to trimming and J lost 1 base; unmatched junction nucleotides: 1. Looked up from germline, CDR1 is SGHRS and CDR2 is YFSETQ. The study's findings and limits: Contracting clones from day 15 to 85 showed balanced CD4/CD8; later expanders favored CD4+. SARS-CoV-2 specificity of second-wave clones peaking day 37 was unconfirmed.

Material: PBMCs or a T cell subset sorted from them (not recorded which). The chain recombines TRBV5-1 with TRBJ2-5, with TRBD2 identical over 8 bases. The source of this sequence is a man between 18 and 29 years old who had mild COVID-19 (a few samples of this study predate the infection). Cell type and time point are not known. The CDR3 loop is CASSAGGQETQYF. The CDR3 bases are TGCGCCAGCAGTGCGGGGGGCCAAGAGACCCAGTACTTC.